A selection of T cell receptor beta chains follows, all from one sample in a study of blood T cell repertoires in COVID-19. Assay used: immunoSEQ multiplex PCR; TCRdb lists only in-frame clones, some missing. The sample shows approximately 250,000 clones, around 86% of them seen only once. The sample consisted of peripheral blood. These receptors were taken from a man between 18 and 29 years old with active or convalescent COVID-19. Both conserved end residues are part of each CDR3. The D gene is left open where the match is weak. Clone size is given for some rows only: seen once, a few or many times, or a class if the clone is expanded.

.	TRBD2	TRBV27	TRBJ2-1	CASSSKREYYEQFF	TGTGCCAGCAGTTCCAAGCGGGAGTATTATGAGCAGTTCTTC
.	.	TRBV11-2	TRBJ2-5	CASSLPPVVETQYF	TGTGCCAGCAGCTTACCCCCGGTCGTCGAGACCCAGTACTTC
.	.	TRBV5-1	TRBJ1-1	CASSRGVGLLNTEAFF	TGCGCCAGCAGCCGCGGAGTGGGACTTCTCAACACTGAAGCTTTCTTT
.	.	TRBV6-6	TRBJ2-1	CASRPASEKDNEQFF	TGTGCCAGCAGACCTGCTAGCGAGAAGGACAATGAGCAGTTCTTC
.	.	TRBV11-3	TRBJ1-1	CASSLEPGNTEAFF	TGTGCCAGCAGCTTAGAACCGGGAAACACTGAAGCTTTCTTT
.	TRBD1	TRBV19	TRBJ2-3	CASSADRATAGDTQYF	TGTGCCAGTAGCGCCGACAGGGCCACGGCAGGAGATACGCAGTATTTT
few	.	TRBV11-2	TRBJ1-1	CASSFPRSTEAFF	TGTGCCAGCAGCTTTCCTCGGAGCACTGAAGCTTTCTTT
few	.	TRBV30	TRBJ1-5	CAWGARGNQPQHF	TGTGCCTGGGGGGCGAGGGGCAATCAGCCCCAGCATTTT
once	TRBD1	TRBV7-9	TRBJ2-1	CASRHAQQGTEQFF	TGTGCCAGCAGACACGCCCAACAGGGGACTGAGCAGTTCTTC
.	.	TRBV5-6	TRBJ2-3	CASSLPGDTQYF	TGTGCCAGCAGCTTGCCGGGAGATACGCAGTATTTT
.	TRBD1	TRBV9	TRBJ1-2	CASSKARTGMLYTF	TGTGCCAGCAGCAAAGCCAGGACAGGTATGCTCTACACCTTC
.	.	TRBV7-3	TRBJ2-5	CASSQTSGVGGTQYF	TGTGCCAGCAGCCAAACCTCCGGGGTCGGAGGGACCCAGTACTTC
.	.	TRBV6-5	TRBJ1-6	CASSYDTTGNVSPLHF	TGTGCCAGCAGTTACGACACTACAGGGAACGTTTCACCCCTCCACTTT
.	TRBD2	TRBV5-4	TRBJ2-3	CASSFGGGGTDTQYF	TGTGCCAGCAGCTTCGGCGGGGGGGGGACAGATACGCAGTATTTT
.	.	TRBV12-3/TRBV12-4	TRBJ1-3	CASSLRRHTIYF	TGTGCCAGCAGTTTAAGGCGGCACACCATATATTTT
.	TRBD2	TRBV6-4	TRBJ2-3	CASSDSKRDRLAGDGTDTQYF	TGTGCCAGCAGTGACTCGAAGCGAGACAGACTAGCGGGAGACGGAACAGATACGCAGTATTTT
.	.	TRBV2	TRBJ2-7	CASSGDLGDYEQYF	TGTGCCAGCAGTGGGGACTTGGGGGACTACGAGCAGTACTTC
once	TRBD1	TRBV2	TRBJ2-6	CASSESRDRLAGANVLTF	TGTGCCAGCAGTGAAAGTCGGGACAGACTCGCCGGGGCCAACGTCCTGACTTTC
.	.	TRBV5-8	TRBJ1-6	CASSRGQGNSPLHF	TGTGCCAGCAGCCGCGGGCAAGGAAATTCACCCCTCCACTTT
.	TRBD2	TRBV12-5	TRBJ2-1	CASGPGLAGEWEQFF	TGTGCTAGTGGCCCGGGACTAGCGGGAGAATGGGAGCAGTTCTTC
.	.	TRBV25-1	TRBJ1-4	CASMVGQFGKLFF	TGTGCCAGCATGGTTGGGCAGTTTGGAAAACTGTTTTTT
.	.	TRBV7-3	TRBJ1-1	CASSSLGGGDTEAFF	TGTGCCAGCAGCTCTTTAGGAGGAGGGGACACTGAAGCTTTCTTT
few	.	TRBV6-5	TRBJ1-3	CASSYSGGFSGNTIYF	TGTGCCAGCAGTTACTCAGGGGGATTCTCTGGAAACACCATATATTTT
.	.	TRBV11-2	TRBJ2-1	CASSLVGSNNEQFF	TGTGCCAGCAGCTTAGTTGGCAGTAACAATGAGCAGTTCTTC
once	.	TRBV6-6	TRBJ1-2	CASTPSRAGRHYGYTF	TGTGCCAGCACTCCCAGTCGGGCGGGTAGACACTATGGCTACACCTTC
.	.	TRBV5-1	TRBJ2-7	CASQGSSYEQYF	TGCGCCAGCCAGGGGAGCTCCTACGAGCAGTACTTC
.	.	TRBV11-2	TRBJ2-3	CASSLGAGGRDTQYF	TGTGCCAGCAGCTTAGGAGCAGGGGGGAGGGATACGCAGTATTTT
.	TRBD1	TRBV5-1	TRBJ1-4	CASSFGQGGEKLFF	TGCGCCAGCAGCTTCGGACAGGGGGGAGAAAAACTGTTTTTT
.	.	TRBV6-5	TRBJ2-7	CASSYSRSSRYEQYF	TGTGCCAGCAGTTACTCGCGATCGTCCCGCTACGAGCAGTACTTC
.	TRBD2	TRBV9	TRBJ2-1	CASSAAGSGYNEQFF	TGTGCCAGCAGCGCAGCGGGATCCGGGTACAATGAGCAGTTCTTC
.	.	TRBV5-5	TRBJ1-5	CASSLLNQPQHF	TGTGCCAGCAGCTTATTAAATCAGCCCCAGCATTTT
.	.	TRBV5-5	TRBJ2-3	CASSLVSGGTDTQYF	TGTGCCAGCAGCTTGGTCTCGGGGGGCACAGATACGCAGTATTTT
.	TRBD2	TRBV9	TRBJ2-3	CASSVTSAPATDTQYF	TGTGCCAGCAGCGTGACTAGCGCCCCTGCTACAGATACGCAGTATTTT
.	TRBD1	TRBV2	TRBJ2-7	CASSEGTGHEQYF	TGTGCCAGCAGTGAAGGGACAGGGCACGAGCAGTACTTC
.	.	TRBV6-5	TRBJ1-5	CASSYSYGDQPQHF	TGTGCCAGCAGTTACTCTTACGGAGATCAGCCCCAGCATTTT
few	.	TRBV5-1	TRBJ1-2	CASSFQGRVGYTF	TGCGCCAGCAGCTTTCAGGGTAGGGTTGGCTACACCTTC
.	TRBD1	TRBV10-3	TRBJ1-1	CAISDRQGFEAFF	TGTGCCATCAGTGACCGACAGGGCTTCGAAGCTTTCTTT
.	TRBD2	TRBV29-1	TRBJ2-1	CSARLAGVAYNEQFF	TGCAGCGCCCGACTAGCGGGAGTGGCGTACAATGAGCAGTTCTTC
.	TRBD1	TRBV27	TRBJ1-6	CASSLSRTGSSPLHF	TGTGCCAGCAGTTTATCCAGGACAGGGAGTTCACCCCTCCACTTT
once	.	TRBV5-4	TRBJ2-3	CASSLVADTQYF	TGTGCCAGCAGCTTGGTCGCAGATACGCAGTATTTT
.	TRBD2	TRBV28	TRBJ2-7	CASSLWRGGAGEQYF	TGTGCCAGCAGTTTATGGAGGGGAGGAGCGGGGGAGCAGTACTTC
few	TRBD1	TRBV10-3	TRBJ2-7	CAISAGQGFDEQYF	TGTGCCATCAGTGCAGGACAGGGGTTCGACGAGCAGTACTTC
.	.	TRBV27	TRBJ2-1	CASGLPLGGVSYNEQFF	TGTGCCAGCGGGTTACCCCTAGGCGGGGTCTCCTACAATGAGCAGTTCTTC
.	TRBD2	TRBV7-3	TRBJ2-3	CASSLTGTSGRLGDTQYF	TGTGCCAGCAGCTTAACCGGGACTAGCGGGAGGCTGGGGGATACGCAGTATTTT
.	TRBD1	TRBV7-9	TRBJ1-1	CASSPGQGSGNTEAFF	TGTGCCAGCAGCCCGGGACAGGGGTCGGGGAACACTGAAGCTTTCTTT
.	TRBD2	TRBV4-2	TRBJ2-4	CASSRTTSGDYINIQYF	TGTGCCAGCAGCCGGACAACTAGCGGGGATTATATAAACATTCAGTACTTC
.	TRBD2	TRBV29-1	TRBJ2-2	CSVVLFIGLAGGPGELFF	TGCAGCGTTGTATTGTTTATTGGGCTAGCGGGAGGTCCCGGGGAGCTGTTTTTT
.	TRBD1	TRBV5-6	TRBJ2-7	CASSQGQGVYEQYF	TGTGCCAGCAGCCAGGGACAGGGCGTCTACGAGCAGTACTTC
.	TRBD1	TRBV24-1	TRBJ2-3	CATSALDRGNTDTQYF	TGTGCCACCAGTGCCCTGGACAGGGGAAACACAGATACGCAGTATTTT
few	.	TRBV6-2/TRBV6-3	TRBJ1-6	CASSYSTRQFNSPLHF	TGTGCCAGCAGTTACTCGACGAGACAGTTTAATTCACCCCTCCACTTT
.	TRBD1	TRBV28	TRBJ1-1	CASSQGTGKTEAFF	TGTGCCAGCAGCCAAGGGACAGGGAAAACTGAAGCTTTCTTT
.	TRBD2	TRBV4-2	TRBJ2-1	CASSQSLAGGNNEQFF	TGTGCCAGCAGCCAATCCTTAGCGGGGGGTAACAATGAGCAGTTCTTC
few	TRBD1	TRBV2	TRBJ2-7	CASVSGQGIYEQYF	TGTGCCAGTGTTTCGGGACAGGGCATATACGAGCAGTACTTC
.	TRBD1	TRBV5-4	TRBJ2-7	CASSLPGQGRHEQYF	TGTGCCAGCAGCTTGCCGGGACAGGGGAGGCACGAGCAGTACTTC